The TCR beta chain described here comes from a study of neurological immune-mediated disorders. The length of the CDR3 is 13 residues. With 4 bases removed from V and 7 bases from J, the gap between germline ends came to 10 bases. In germline, CDR1 is SEHNR, CDR2 FQNEAQ (reference sequence). TCRdb recomputed calls from the 5' RACE reads with MiXCR, one row per CDR3 protein. Of about 50,000 distinct CDR3 sequences in the sample, less than 4% are singletons; the top ten hold about 16%. Many counts were recorded for this clonotype. The sequence came from a woman between 50 and 59 years old with multiple sclerosis. Sequences were obtained from PBMCs. The gene calls are TRBV7-9 and TRBJ2-2; D gene uncertain. The CDR3 spells CASSSRWDGELFF. The CDR3 DNA is TGTGCCAGCAGCTCCCGATGGGACGGGGAGCTGTTTTTT.